The 20 T cell receptor beta chains given below trace back to one sample, sequenced in a study of cytomegalovirus exposure and HLA in healthy donors. PCR primers comprised 60 Vbeta and 13 Jbeta primers. Data came from immunoSEQ multiplex PCR; TCRdb stores just in-frame clones and leaves some out. The table records 160,000 or so clones, 60% to 85% of them present only once. The sample consisted of PBMCs. These receptors all stem from a woman aged 25 to 39 in good health and CMV-seronegative.

The chain recombines TRBV9 with TRBJ2-1; the match to TRBD2 covers 8 bases. V shed 0 bases and J 7 bases; nucleotides not matched to a gene: 12. CDR1 is SGDLS, CDR2 YYNGEE, per germline. CDR3 length equals 17 residues. The CDR3 protein is CASSVEVAGRHVNEQFF. For the CDR3, the DNA is TGTGCCAGCAGCGTAGAGGTAGCGGGGCGACATGTGAATGAGCAGTTCTTC.

V and J are TRBV2 and TRBJ2-4; 10 bases line up with TRBD1. Per germline, CDR1 SNHLY and CDR2 FYNNEI. CDR3 length equals 15 residues. V was pared by 4 bases and J by 8 bases, with 8 bases of the junction left unmatched. CDR3 nucleotide sequence: TGTGCCAGCAGTGCCGAGACAGGGGGCATATACATTCAGTACTTC. Amino acid sequence: CASSAETGGIYIQYF.

The chain employs TRBV5-5 and TRBJ1-4, with 7 bases identical to TRBD1. Germline loops: CDR1 SGHKS, CDR2 YYEKEE (reference sequence). This CDR3 is built from 18 residues. The ends lost 2 bases at V and 2 bases at J; junction bases unmatched: 12. DNA for the CDR3: TGTGCCAGCAGCTTTACTAGCCCAGGGGGGAGGACTAATGAAAAACTGTTTTTT. It encodes CASSFTSPGGRTNEKLFF.

This clone has more than one count but fewer than ten. The rearrangement uses TRBV7-2 and TRBJ2-1, with D possibly being TRBD2 (6 bases). The CDR3 has 14 amino acids. The V gene lost 1 base and the J gene lost 4 bases, with 8 bases spanning the gap. Germline V CDR1 and CDR2: SGHTA, FQGNSA. In DNA form, the CDR3 reads TGTGCCAGCAGCTTAGGGGACTGGTACAATGAGCAGTTCTTC. Residues: CASSLGDWYNEQFF.

CDR3 in DNA: TGTGCCAGCAGCTCCTTCAGGGGGGTCGAAGGAGCTTTCTTT. This sequence encodes CASSSFRGVEGAFF. The genes are TRBV7-9 and TRBJ1-1, with 7 bases that match TRBD1. This CDR3 is built from 14 residues. The ends lost 4 bases at V and 10 bases at J; junction bases unmatched: 12. Looked up from germline, CDR1 is SEHNR and CDR2 is FQNEAQ (reference sequence).

CDR3: CASSSGQGDLYEQYF. In DNA, the CDR3 is TGTGCCAGCAGTTCGGGACAGGGGGACCTCTACGAGCAGTACTTC. This chain connects TRBV27 to TRBJ2-7; 11 positions agree with TRBD1. The V and J ends lost 4 bases and 3 bases, in that order; junction bases with no gene match: 5. The CDR3 runs to 15 residues. CDR1 is MNHEY, CDR2 SMNVEV, per germline (reference sequence).

This chain uses TRBV4-1 with TRBJ1-3; 8 bases agree with TRBD2. Gene TRBJ2-2 matches the end of the DNA better, so the J call may be wrong. This CDR3 is built from 16 residues. Germline V CDR1 and CDR2: MGHRA, YSYEKL. The CDR3 DNA sequence: TGCGCCAGCAGCCAAGAATGGGGTAGCGGGGCCGGGGAGCTGTTTTTT. Its protein is CASSQEWGSGAGELFF.

The chain combines TRBV2 with TRBJ1-4; no clear D. The V gene lost 7 bases and the J gene lost 0 bases, with 15 bases spanning the gap. Germline assignment: CDR1 SNHLY and CDR2 FYNNEI. The CDR3 totals 16 residues. The CDR3 DNA reads as TGTGCCAGCAAGCTAGGAGAGGCTGCAACTAATGAAAAACTGTTTTTT. As protein: CASKLGEAATNEKLFF.

V usage is TRBV9 and J usage is TRBJ2-3; 11 bases fit TRBD2. With 6 bases clipped from V and 0 bases from J, the junction kept 3 bases outside the gene matches. CDR1 is SGDLS and CDR2 is YYNGEE in the germline V gene. The CDR3 is made up of 15 amino acids. The CDR3 sequence is CASNLAGGSTDTQYF. The CDR3 DNA follows: TGTGCCAGCAACTTAGCGGGGGGGAGCACAGATACGCAGTATTTT.

The V and J genes are TRBV2 and TRBJ1-1; D gene ambiguous. Trimming left V 6 bases short and J 8 bases short, with 22 bases between. The CDR3 is 15 residues long. Germline values: CDR1 SNHLY, CDR2 FYNNEI. CDR3 sequence (DNA): TGTGCCAGCAGGAACCAATTCATGGAGGGAGCCGAAGCTTTCTTT. This sequence encodes CASRNQFMEGAEAFF.

The chain joins TRBV18 to TRBJ1-2, with 7 bases that match TRBD1. Trimming cost V 5 bases and J 8 bases; bases outside gene matches: 20. The CDR3 sequence is 17 residues long. Looked up from germline, CDR1 is KGHSH and CDR2 is LQKENI. The DNA for the CDR3 is TGTGCCAGCTCAAACACCGAAAACTTTGGACAGGTGGAAGGCTACACCTTC. Protein: CASSNTENFGQVEGYTF.

V is TRBV11-3 and J is TRBJ2-1, with 8 bases fitting TRBD1. The CDR3 length is 15 residues. Losses at the gene ends were 3 bases for V and 4 bases for J; bases not matched to a gene: 5. Germline CDR1 and CDR2: SGHNT and YENEEA. This CDR3 reads CASSLGRGPYNEQFF. The CDR3 DNA reads TGTGCCAGCAGCTTGGGCAGGGGGCCATACAATGAGCAGTTCTTC.

This sequence joins TRBV10-3 and TRBJ2-2, with 13 bases fitting TRBD2. J gave up 3 bases and V 6 bases, and 7 bases lay outside the gene matches. CDR1 is ENHRY, CDR2 SYGVKD, per germline. The CDR3 sequence is 17 residues long. The CDR3, as DNA: TGTGCCATCAGAACCGGGACTAGCGGGGCCGACACCGGGGAGCTGTTTTTT. This codes for CAIRTGTSGADTGELFF.

This chain joins TRBV28 and TRBJ2-7; 11 bases are shared with TRBD1. The ends lost 3 bases at V and 2 bases at J; junction bases unmatched: 3. The CDR3 runs 15 residues. The germline V gene has CDR1 MDHEN and CDR2 SYDVKM. The CDR3 nucleotides read TGTGCCAGCAGTTTGGGGGACAGGGGGACCTACGAGCAGTACTTC. It is translated as CASSLGDRGTYEQYF. Filled out from reference TRBV28 and TRBJ2-7, the complete variable domain reads DVKVTQSSRYLVKRTGEKVFLECVQDMDHENMFWYRQDPGLGLRLIYFSYDVKMKEKGDIPEGYSVSREKKERFSLILESASTNQTSMYLCASSLGDRGTYEQYFGPGTRLTVT.

The chain uses TRBV4-1 and TRBJ1-6; D perhaps matches TRBD1 (5 bases). V was pared by 5 bases and J by 7 bases, with 18 bases between. The CDR3 has 16 amino acids. CDR1 and CDR2 (germline): MGHRA, YSYEKL. The CDR3 spells CASSDFSREPNSPLHF. The CDR3 nucleotides read TGCGCCAGCAGCGACTTCAGCAGGGAACCAAATTCACCCCTCCACTTT.

The chain carries TRBV11-2 and TRBJ1-5; D call uncertain. V dropped 5 bases and J dropped 2 bases, with 7 bases sitting between them. Germline CDR1 reads SGHAT; CDR2 reads FQNNGV. The CDR3 is made up of 13 amino acids. The chain's CDR3 is CASSGNGNQPQHF. Written as DNA, the CDR3 is TGTGCCAGCAGCGGCAATGGCAATCAGCCCCAGCATTTT.

The chain uses TRBV29-1 and TRBJ1-1; D may be TRBD1 (5 bases). Germline assignment: CDR1 SQVTM and CDR2 ANQGSEA. V was clipped by 8 bases and J by 2 bases, with 15 bases between them. The CDR3 extends over 13 amino acids. The CDR3, as DNA: TGCAGCCCCGGGGGTGACGAAAACACTGAAGCTTTCTTT. It translates to CSPGGDENTEAFF.

The V and J genes are TRBV7-9 and TRBJ2-3, with a possible D match to TRBD2 (5 bases). CDR1 and CDR2 from the germline V gene are SEHNR and FQNEAQ (reference sequence). This CDR3 is 16 amino acids long. V lost 2 bases to trimming and J lost 0 bases, with 12 bases between them. In nucleotides, the CDR3 is TGTGCCAGCAGCTTAAAACTAGACTCTAGCACAGATACGCAGTATTTT. Amino acids: CASSLKLDSSTDTQYF.

This chain links TRBV10-2 with TRBJ2-7; 7 bases match TRBD2. Trimming removed 4 bases from V and 3 bases from J; junction bases left unmatched: 6. The germline CDR1 and CDR2 sequences are WSHSY and SAAADI. This CDR3 region has 14 residues. The DNA for the CDR3 is TGCGCCAGCAGTGGCAGCGGGGACCTCTACGAGCAGTACTTC. It encodes CASSGSGDLYEQYF.

The genes are TRBV9 and TRBJ1-1; D may be TRBD1 (5 bases). V was cut by 3 bases and J by 2 bases, with 17 bases left in between. The length of the CDR3 is 16 residues. Germline loops: CDR1 SGDLS, CDR2 YYNGEE. The CDR3 nucleotides are TGTGCCAGCAGCGCACAAAGGGGAGGAGCTAACACTGAAGCTTTCTTT. Protein product: CASSAQRGGANTEAFF. Drawing the rest from reference TRBV9 and TRBJ1-1, the complete variable domain is DSGVTQTPKHLITATGQRVTLRCSPRSGDLSVYWYQQSLDQGLQFLIQYYNGEERAKGNILERFSAQQFPDLHSELNLSSLELGDSALYFCASSAQRGGANTEAFFGQGTRLTVV.